This T cell receptor (beta chain) was profiled in a study of T cells in Graves' hyperthyroidism and ophthalmopathy. Regarding the study as a whole: Clonotypes that were expanded in thyroid above 0.001 mostly appeared in blood too.

Regions amplified from RNA transcripts were the TCR beta CDR3 regions. First-round RT-PCR targeting the TCR CDR3 was performed with the HTBI primer set. Each CDR3 protein gets one entry after TCRdb re-called the multiplex PCR reads with MiXCR. The table includes under 300,000 distinct CDR3 sequences, about an eighth detected once. Exclusion criteria comprised uncontrolled infection, other autoimmune disease, pregnancy or lactation. Germline V gives CDR1 MNHEY, CDR2 SMNVEV (reference sequence). Trimming removed 7 bases from V and 8 bases from J; junction bases left unmatched: 8. The CDR3 spans 13 residues. This clonotype was counted at least ten times. The antigen is unknown.

This chain links TRBV27 with TRBJ2-1; TRBD1 matches at 7 bases. Material: blood. This clonotype was obtained from a woman aged 30 to 39 with Graves' hyperthyroidism that later progressed to Graves' ophthalmopathy. The CDR3 sequence: CASTATGSHEQFF. CDR3 coding DNA: TGTGCCAGCACCGCGACAGGGAGCCATGAGCAGTTCTTC.